This TCR beta chain was retrieved from a study of blood T cell repertoires in COVID-19. About the study: There were acute and convalescent COVID-19 samples, and they came from the United States, Italy and Spain.

Germline lookup yields CDR1 MDHEN and CDR2 SYDVKM. The CDR3 consists of 16 residues. Trimming shortened V by 5 bases and J by 0 bases, and 16 bases separated the two germline ends. As processed by the authors: Reference gene primer amplification yielded estimated nucleated cell counts. The table came from immunoSEQ multiplex PCR; TCRdb's copy has only in-frame clones and leaves some out. V, J and clone size were drawn from that table, and D and trimming were deduced from the DNA. This sample yields under 200,000 clones, of which 65% to 90% are seen a single time; around 8.3% belongs to the top ten. The TCR originated in a man aged 60 to 69 with acute or convalescent COVID-19. The chain combines TRBV28 with TRBJ1-2, with a weak D call TRBD1 (5 bases). The source material was peripheral blood. Written as DNA, the CDR3 is TGTGCCAGCAGTCCCGCCAGGACACCTACTAACTATGGCTACACCTTC. Amino acid sequence: CASSPARTPTNYGYTF.